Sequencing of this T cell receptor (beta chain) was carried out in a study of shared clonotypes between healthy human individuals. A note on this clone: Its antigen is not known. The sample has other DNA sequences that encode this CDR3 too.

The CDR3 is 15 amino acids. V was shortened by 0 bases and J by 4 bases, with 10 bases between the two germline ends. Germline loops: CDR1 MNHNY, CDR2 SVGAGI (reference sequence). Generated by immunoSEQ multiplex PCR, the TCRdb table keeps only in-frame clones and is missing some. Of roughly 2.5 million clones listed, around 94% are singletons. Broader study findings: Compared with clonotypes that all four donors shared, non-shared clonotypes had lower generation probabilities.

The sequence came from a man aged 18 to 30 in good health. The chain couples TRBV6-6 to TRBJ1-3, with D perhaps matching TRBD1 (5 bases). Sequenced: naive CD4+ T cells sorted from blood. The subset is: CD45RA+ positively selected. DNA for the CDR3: TGTGCCAGCAGTTACTCGAGGGGCGGCGGAAACACCATATATTTT. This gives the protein CASSYSRGGGNTIYF.